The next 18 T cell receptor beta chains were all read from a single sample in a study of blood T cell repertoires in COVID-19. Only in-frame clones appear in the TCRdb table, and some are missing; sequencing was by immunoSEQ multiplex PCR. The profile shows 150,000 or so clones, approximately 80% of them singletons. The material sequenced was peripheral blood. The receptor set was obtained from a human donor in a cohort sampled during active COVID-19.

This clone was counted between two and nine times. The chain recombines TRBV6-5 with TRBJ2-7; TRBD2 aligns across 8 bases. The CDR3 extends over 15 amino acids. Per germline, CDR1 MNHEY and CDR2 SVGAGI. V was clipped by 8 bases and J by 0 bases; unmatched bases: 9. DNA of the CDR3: TGTGCCAGCTCCCGAAGCGGGGGTAGCTCCTACGAGCAGTACTTC. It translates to CASSRSGGSSYEQYF.

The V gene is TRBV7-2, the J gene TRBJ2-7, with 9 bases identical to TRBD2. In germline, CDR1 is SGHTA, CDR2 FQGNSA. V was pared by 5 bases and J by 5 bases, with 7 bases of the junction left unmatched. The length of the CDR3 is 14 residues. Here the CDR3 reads CASSLGTSIHEQYF. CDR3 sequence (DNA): TGTGCCAGCAGCCTCGGGACTAGCATCCACGAGCAGTACTTC.

CDR3 nucleotide sequence: TGTGCCACCACAGGGGTGGGCGGGGAGCTGTTTTTT. Encoded protein: CATTGVGGELFF. J is TRBJ2-2 and V is TRBV28, with 7 bases lining up with TRBD1. Trimming took 10 bases from V and 7 from J; bases not matched to a gene: 6. Germline V gene sequence: CDR1 MDHEN, CDR2 SYDVKM. The CDR3 has 12 residues.

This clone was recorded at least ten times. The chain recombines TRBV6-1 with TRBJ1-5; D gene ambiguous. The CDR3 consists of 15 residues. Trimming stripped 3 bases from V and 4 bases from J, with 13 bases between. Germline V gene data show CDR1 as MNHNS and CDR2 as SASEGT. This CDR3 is CASSDGGTRNQPQHF. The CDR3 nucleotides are TGTGCCAGCAGTGATGGAGGTACTCGTAATCAGCCCCAGCATTTT.

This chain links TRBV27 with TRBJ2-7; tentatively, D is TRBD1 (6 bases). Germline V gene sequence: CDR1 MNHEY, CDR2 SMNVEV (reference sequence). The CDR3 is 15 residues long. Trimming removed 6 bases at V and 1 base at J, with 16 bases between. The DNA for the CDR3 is TGTGCCAGCAGCCACCTCTTACAGGGTTCCTACGAGCAGTACTTC. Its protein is CASSHLLQGSYEQYF.

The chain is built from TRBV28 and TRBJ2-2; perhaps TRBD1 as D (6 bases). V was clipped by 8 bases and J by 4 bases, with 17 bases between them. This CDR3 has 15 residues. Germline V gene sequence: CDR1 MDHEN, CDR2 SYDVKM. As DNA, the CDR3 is TGTGCCAGCCTTGAGAGGACAGCTGCCACCGGGGAGCTGTTTTTT. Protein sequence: CASLERTAATGELFF.

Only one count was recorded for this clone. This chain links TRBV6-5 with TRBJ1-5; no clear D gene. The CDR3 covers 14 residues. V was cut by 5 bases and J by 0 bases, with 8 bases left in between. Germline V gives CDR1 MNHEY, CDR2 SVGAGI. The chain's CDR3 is CASSMSDSNQPQHF. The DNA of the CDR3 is TGTGCCAGCAGTATGTCAGATAGCAATCAGCCCCAGCATTTT.

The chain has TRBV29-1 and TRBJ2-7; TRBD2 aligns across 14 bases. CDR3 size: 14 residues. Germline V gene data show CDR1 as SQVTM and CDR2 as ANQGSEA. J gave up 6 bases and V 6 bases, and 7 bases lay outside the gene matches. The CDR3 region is CSVGTSGRVREQYF. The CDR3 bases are TGCAGCGTCGGGACTAGCGGGAGAGTCCGCGAGCAGTACTTC.

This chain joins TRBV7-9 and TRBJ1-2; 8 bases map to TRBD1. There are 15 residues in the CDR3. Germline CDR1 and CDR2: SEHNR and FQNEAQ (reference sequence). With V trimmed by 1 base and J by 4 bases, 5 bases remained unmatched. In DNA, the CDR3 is TGTGCCAGCAGCTTAGGGACAGGGATGGCCTATGGCTACACCTTC. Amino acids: CASSLGTGMAYGYTF.

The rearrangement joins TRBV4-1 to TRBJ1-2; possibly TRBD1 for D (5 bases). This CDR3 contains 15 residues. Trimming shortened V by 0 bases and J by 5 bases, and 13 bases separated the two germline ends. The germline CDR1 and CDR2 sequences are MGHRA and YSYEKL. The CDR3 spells CASSQEAGHLYGYTF. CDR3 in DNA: TGCGCCAGCAGCCAAGAGGCGGGGCACCTGTATGGCTACACCTTC.

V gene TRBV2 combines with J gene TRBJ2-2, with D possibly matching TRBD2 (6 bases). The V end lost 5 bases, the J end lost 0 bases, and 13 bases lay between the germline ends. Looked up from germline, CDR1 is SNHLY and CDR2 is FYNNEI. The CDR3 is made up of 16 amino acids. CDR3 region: CASSFSPGANTGELFF. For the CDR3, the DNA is TGTGCCAGCAGTTTCAGTCCGGGAGCGAACACCGGGGAGCTGTTTTTT.

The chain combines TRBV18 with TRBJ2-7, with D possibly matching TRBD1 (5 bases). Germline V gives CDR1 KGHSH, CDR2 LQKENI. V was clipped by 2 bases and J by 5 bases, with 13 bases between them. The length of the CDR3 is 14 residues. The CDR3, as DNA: TGTGCCAGCTCACCAAGGGGTAGACAGAACGAGCAGTACTTC. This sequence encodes CASSPRGRQNEQYF.

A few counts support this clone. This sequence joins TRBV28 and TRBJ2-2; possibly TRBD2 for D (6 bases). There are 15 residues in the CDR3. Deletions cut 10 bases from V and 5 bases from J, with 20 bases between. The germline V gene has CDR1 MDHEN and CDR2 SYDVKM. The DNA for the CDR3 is TGTGCCACCCTACGGGGCGGGACTGCGACCGGGGAGCTGTTTTTT. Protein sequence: CATLRGGTATGELFF.

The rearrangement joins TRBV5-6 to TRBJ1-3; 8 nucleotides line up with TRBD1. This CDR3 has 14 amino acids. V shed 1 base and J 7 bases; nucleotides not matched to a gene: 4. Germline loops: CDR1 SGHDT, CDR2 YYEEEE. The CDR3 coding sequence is TGTGCCAGCAGCTTGCAGGGGGCGCGGAACACCATATATTTT. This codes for CASSLQGARNTIYF.

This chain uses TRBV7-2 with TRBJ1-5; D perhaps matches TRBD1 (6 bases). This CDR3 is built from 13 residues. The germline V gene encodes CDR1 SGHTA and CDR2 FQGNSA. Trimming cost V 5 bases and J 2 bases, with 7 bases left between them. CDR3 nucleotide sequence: TGTGCCAGCAGCGAGGGGGGCAATCAGCCCCAGCATTTT. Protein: CASSEGGNQPQHF.

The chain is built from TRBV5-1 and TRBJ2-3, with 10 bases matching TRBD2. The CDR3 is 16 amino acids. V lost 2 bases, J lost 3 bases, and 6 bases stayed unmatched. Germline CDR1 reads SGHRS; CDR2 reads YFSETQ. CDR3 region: CASSLQAGGPTDTQYF. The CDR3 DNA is TGCGCCAGCAGCTTACAAGCGGGAGGGCCGACAGATACGCAGTATTTT.

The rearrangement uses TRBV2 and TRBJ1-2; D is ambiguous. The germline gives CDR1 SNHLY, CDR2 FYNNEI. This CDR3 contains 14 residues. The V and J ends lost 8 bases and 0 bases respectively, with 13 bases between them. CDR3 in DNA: TGTGCCAGCGAGCGAGGAGAATCTAACTATGGCTACACCTTC. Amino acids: CASERGESNYGYTF.

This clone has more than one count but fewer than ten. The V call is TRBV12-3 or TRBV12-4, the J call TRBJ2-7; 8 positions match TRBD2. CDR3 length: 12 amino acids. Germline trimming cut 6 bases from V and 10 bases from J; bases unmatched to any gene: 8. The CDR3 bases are TGTGCCAGCAGCCTGATAGGACTAGCTCAGTACTTC. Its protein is CASSLIGLAQYF.